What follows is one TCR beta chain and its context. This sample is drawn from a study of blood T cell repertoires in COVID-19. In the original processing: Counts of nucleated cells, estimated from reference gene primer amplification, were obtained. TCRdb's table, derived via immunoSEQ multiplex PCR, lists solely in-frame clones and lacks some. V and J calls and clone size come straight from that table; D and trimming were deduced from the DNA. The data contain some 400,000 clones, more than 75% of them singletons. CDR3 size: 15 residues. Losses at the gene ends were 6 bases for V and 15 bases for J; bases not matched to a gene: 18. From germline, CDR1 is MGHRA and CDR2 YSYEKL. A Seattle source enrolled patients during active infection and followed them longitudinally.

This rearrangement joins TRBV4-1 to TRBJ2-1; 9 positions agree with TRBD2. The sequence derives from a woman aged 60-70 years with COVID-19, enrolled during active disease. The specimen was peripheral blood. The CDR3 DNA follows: TGCGCCAGCAGTCCCTCGGGGCTAGCGGGGTTTCGCCGGTTCTTC. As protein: CASSPSGLAGFRRFF.